This TCR beta chain was profiled in a study of blood T cell repertoires in COVID-19. About the research overall: Samples representing acute and convalescent COVID-19 were sourced from the United States, Italy and Spain. Nucleic acid was either cDNA or gDNA, and it came from T cells, B-cell-depleted T cells, or PBMCs.

The table came from immunoSEQ multiplex PCR; TCRdb's copy has only in-frame clones and leaves some out. The table has 150,000 to 200,000 clones, roughly 82% seen once. Input material: peripheral blood. The sequence was obtained from a young woman with acute or convalescent COVID-19.

The CDR3 coding sequence is TGTGCCAGCAAGGAAGGGGTAAATTCACCCCTCCACTTT. Protein sequence: CASKEGVNSPLHF. This sequence joins TRBV27 and TRBJ1-6, with D possibly TRBD1 on 5 matching bases. In germline, CDR1 is MNHEY, CDR2 SMNVEV (reference sequence). CDR3 size: 13 residues. The V end was cut by 7 bases, the J end by 7 bases, with 11 bases between.